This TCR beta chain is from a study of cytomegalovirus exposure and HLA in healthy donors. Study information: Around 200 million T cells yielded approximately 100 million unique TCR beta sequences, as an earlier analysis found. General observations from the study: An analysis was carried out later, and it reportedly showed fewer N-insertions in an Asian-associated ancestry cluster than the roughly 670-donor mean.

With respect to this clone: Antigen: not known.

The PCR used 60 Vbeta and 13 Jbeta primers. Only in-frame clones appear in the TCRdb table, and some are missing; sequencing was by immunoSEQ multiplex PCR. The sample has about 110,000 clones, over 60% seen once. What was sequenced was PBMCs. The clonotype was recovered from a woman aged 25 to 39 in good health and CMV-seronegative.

CDR3 sequence: CASRPSTGVSPLHF. CDR3 DNA: TGTGCCAGCAGACCTTCAACAGGGGTTTCACCCCTCCACTTT. The V gene is TRBV28, the J gene TRBJ1-6; TRBD1 agrees at 7 bases. This CDR3 comprises 14 residues. Per the germline V gene, CDR1 is MDHEN and CDR2 is SYDVKM. With V trimmed by 6 bases and J by 9 bases, 8 bases remained unmatched.